A selection of T cell receptor beta chains follows, all from one sample in a study of T-cell reconstitution after alpha-beta-depleted transplantation in children. MiXCR, applied by TCRdb to the PCR reads, yields one record per CDR3 protein. The sample lists 200,000 to 250,000 distinct CDR3 sequences; 6.5% to 10% were seen once. Sequenced material: PBMCs, mostly from graft donor cells, taken 180 days after TCRalphabeta/CD19-depleted stem cell transplant. The origin of the receptors is a male patient under 18 who had a stem cell transplant for acute lymphoblastic leukemia, so the T cells may come from the graft donor. Each CDR3 is given without its conserved first and last residue. The order of the fields is J gene, V gene, CDR3 protein.

TRBJ2-1 | TRBV12-3/TRBV12-4 | ASSLVRGEQF
TRBJ2-5 | TRBV29-1 | SVELEKAQETQY
TRBJ2-1 | TRBV15 | ATSRVDPGYNEQF
TRBJ2-7 | TRBV7-3 | ASSLNGGAREQY
TRBJ1-3 | TRBV29-1 | SVEFGAGGNTIY
TRBJ1-2 | TRBV4-3 | ASSPPVGGYT
TRBJ1-2 | TRBV5-1 | ASSGDRSNYGYT
TRBJ1-2 | TRBV29-1 | SVEGRGTGYGYT
TRBJ2-1 | TRBV24-1 | ATSEHRAGDEQF
TRBJ1-2 | TRBV24-1 | ATSDPKTGNYGYT
TRBJ1-2 | TRBV10-2 | ASSSTGYGYT
TRBJ1-5 | TRBV2 | ASSEEGQGRNQPQH
TRBJ1-4 | TRBV19 | ASSGFRATNEKLF
TRBJ2-7 | TRBV7-2 | ASSSPWAHFPYEQY
TRBJ2-3 | TRBV7-9 | ASSLATSGGTDTQY
TRBJ1-1 | TRBV11-2 | ASSFRGKGTEAF
TRBJ1-2 | TRBV7-3 | ASSLRRDRSLLGYT
TRBJ1-4 | TRBV3-1 | ASSQRRGRSEKLF
TRBJ2-1 | TRBV28 | ASTPPRDGYNEQF
TRBJ1-5 | TRBV18 | ASSPETGGSQPQH